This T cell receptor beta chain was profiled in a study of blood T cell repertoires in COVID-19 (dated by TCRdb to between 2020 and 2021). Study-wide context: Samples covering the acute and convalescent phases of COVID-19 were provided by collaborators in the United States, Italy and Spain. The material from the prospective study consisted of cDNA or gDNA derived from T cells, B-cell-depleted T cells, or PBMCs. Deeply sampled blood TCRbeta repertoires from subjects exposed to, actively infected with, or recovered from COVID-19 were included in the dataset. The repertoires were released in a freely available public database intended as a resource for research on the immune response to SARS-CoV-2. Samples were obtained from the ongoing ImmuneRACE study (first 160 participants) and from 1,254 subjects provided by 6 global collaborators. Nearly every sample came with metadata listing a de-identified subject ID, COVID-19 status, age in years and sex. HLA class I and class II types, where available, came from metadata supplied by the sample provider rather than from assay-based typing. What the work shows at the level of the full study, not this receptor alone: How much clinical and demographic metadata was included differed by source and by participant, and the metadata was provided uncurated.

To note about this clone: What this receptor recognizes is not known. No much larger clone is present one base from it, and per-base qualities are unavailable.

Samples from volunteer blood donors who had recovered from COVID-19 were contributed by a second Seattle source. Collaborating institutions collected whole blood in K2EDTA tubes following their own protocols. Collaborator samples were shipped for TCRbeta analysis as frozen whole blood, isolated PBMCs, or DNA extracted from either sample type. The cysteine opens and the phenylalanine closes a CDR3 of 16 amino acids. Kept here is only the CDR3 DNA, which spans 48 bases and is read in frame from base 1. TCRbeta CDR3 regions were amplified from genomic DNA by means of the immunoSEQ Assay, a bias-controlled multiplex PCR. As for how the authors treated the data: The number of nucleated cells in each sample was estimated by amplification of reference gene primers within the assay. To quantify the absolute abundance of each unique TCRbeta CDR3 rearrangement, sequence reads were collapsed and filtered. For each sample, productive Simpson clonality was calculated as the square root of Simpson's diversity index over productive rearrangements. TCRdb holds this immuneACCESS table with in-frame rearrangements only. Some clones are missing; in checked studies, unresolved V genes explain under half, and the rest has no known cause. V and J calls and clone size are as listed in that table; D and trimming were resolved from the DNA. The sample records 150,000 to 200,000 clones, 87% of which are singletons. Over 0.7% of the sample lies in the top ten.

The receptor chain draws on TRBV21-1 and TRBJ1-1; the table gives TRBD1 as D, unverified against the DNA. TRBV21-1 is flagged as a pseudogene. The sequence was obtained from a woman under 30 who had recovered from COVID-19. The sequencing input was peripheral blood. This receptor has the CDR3 CASSTRDRTGLTEAFF. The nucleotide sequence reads TGTGCCAGCAGCACCCGGGACAGAACGGGTCTGACTGAAGCTTTCTTT.